These 6 T cell receptor beta chains came from one sample sequenced in a study of identical twins. MiXCR, applied by TCRdb to the 5' RACE reads, yields one record per CDR3 protein. The table shows about 100,000 distinct CDR3 sequences, with 5.9% occurring only once. Sequencing was done on a sample of memory T cells sorted from blood. Source of these receptors: a woman aged 45 to 65 in good health.

This clonotype came up many times. This chain links TRBV20-1 with TRBJ2-3; TRBD1 is a possible D gene (6 bases). This CDR3 is 13 amino acids long. V dropped 5 bases and J dropped 7 bases, with 16 bases sitting between them. Germline CDR1 is DFQATT and CDR2 is SNEGSKA (reference sequence). CDR3 DNA sequence: TGCAGTGCTTTCGACGAACAGGGCCATACGCAGTATTTT. Protein sequence: CSAFDEQGHTQYF.

V gene TRBV29-1 combines with J gene TRBJ1-1; the D gene is possibly TRBD1 (5 bases). The V gene lost 2 bases and the J gene lost 1 base, with 11 bases spanning the gap. The CDR3 sequence is 14 residues long. Looked up from germline, CDR1 is SQVTM and CDR2 is ANQGSEA. CDR3 protein: CSVERGRRNTEAFF. CDR3 nucleotide sequence: TGCAGCGTTGAACGGGGCAGGAGGAACACTGAAGCTTTCTTT.

The table lists this clonotype with many counts. The chain couples TRBV18 to TRBJ2-3; D is unclear. V was shortened by 0 bases and J by 0 bases, with 10 bases between the two germline ends. The V gene's germline CDR1 is KGHSH and CDR2 LQKENI. The CDR3 length is 16 residues. The CDR3 DNA follows: TGTGCCAGCTCACCACCCATTCTCGGGAGCACAGATACGCAGTATTTT. Amino acid sequence: CASSPPILGSTDTQYF.

This clonotype was counted a few times. The chain employs TRBV3-1 and TRBJ2-3; D is perhaps TRBD2 (6 bases). The CDR3 covers 13 residues. Trimming cost V 3 bases and J 8 bases, with 12 bases left between them. The V gene's germline CDR1 is LGHDT and CDR2 YNNKEL (reference sequence). The CDR3 protein is CASSQHLGSTQYF. The CDR3 DNA reads as TGTGCCAGCAGCCAGCATCTCGGGAGTACGCAGTATTTT.

In this sample, this clonotype turned up many times. The chain uses TRBV3-1 and TRBJ2-5; a weak D match, TRBD1 (5 bases). CDR1 is LGHDT and CDR2 is YNNKEL in the germline V gene (reference sequence). The CDR3 loop spans 13 amino acids. V dropped 3 bases and J dropped 5 bases, with 10 bases sitting between them. CDR3 in DNA: TGTGCCAGCAGCCAGGCCAGGGTGGAGACCCAGTACTTC. It translates to CASSQARVETQYF.

The chain recombines TRBV5-1 with TRBJ2-5; 12 bases are a match to TRBD1. This CDR3 contains 14 residues. Germline V lookup: CDR1 SGHRS, CDR2 YFSETQ. After removal of 7 bases from V and 5 bases from J, the junction contained 6 bases not matched to a gene. CDR3 protein: CASGPGTGGETQYF. For the CDR3, the DNA is TGCGCCAGCGGCCCCGGGACAGGGGGCGAGACCCAGTACTTC.